The 15 T cell receptor beta chains reported below all come from one sample, sequenced in a study of identical twins. One entry per CDR3 protein results from TCRdb running MiXCR on the 5' RACE reads. Of about 330,000 distinct CDR3 sequences in the sample, approximately 13% were seen once. A further study also used this sample, focusing on yellow fever vaccine responses in identical twins.

Sequencing was done on a sample of CD8+ T cells sorted from blood. The receptors here all came from a woman under 30 in good health.

The sample holds many counts of this clonotype. The gene calls are TRBV5-1 and TRBJ2-2; TRBD2 matches at 11 bases. Trimming removed 3 bases from V and 4 bases from J; junction bases left unmatched: 2. Germline-derived CDR1 and CDR2 are SGHRS and YFSETQ. The CDR3 is 15 amino acids. CDR3 sequence reads: CASSSTSGSTGELFF. CDR3 in DNA: TGCGCCAGCAGCTCTACTAGCGGGAGCACCGGGGAGCTGTTTTTT.

This clonotype was recorded a few times. The CDR3 spells CASGGWTEAFF. The CDR3 DNA is TGTGCCTCCGGGGGATGGACTGAAGCTTTCTTT. This sequence joins TRBV12-3 or TRBV12-4 and TRBJ1-1, with a possible D match to TRBD1 (5 bases). There are 11 residues in the CDR3. The ends were cut back, 11 bases at V and 5 bases at J, with 12 bases in the middle.

J is TRBJ2-4 and V is TRBV2; D might be TRBD1 or TRBD2, each matching 6 bases. V lost 3 bases, J lost 6 bases, and 15 bases lay in between. The CDR3 has 15 amino acids. CDR1 is SNHLY, CDR2 FYNNEI, per germline. Here the CDR3 reads CASSDWRGSINIQYF. The CDR3 bases are TGTGCCAGCAGTGACTGGAGGGGGTCTATAAACATTCAGTACTTC.

The chain couples TRBV29-1 to TRBJ2-1, with TRBD2 matching 8 bases. The J segment lost 8 bases and the V segment lost 5 bases, leaving 8 bases of the junction unmatched. The V gene's germline CDR1 is SQVTM and CDR2 ANQGSEA. CDR3 length: 13 amino acids. CDR3 nucleotide sequence: TGCAGCGTTAGCGGGGGAAATAAGGATGAGCAGTTCTTC. Its translation: CSVSGGNKDEQFF.

This clonotype has more than one count but fewer than ten. The chain has TRBV7-9 and TRBJ2-4; maybe TRBD1 (5 bases). The V end was cut by 5 bases, the J end by 3 bases, with 17 bases between. Per the germline V gene, CDR1 is SEHNR and CDR2 is FQNEAQ (reference sequence). This CDR3 spans 16 amino acids. CDR3 loop: CASSPVTEGDKNIQYF. CDR3 DNA sequence: TGTGCCAGCAGCCCCGTAACGGAAGGGGACAAAAACATTCAGTACTTC.

This clonotype was seen at least ten times. The chain employs TRBV5-6 and TRBJ2-3; D not resolved. V dropped 2 bases and J dropped 2 bases, with 9 bases sitting between them. The CDR3 totals 14 residues. Germline CDR1 and CDR2: SGHDT and YYEEEE. In DNA, the CDR3 is TGTGCCAGCAGCTTCTGGCCCAACACAGATACGCAGTATTTT. This sequence encodes CASSFWPNTDTQYF.

Ten or more counts support this clonotype. The chain uses TRBV24-1 and TRBJ2-3; no definite D call. Trimming shortened V by 4 bases and J by 3 bases, and 7 bases separated the two germline ends. CDR3 size: 13 residues. Looked up from germline, CDR1 is KGHDR and CDR2 is SFDVKD. The CDR3 spells CATSDQKTDTQYF. CDR3 in DNA: TGTGCCACCAGTGACCAGAAAACAGATACGCAGTATTTT.

This clonotype was observed at least ten times. The chain links TRBV15 to TRBJ2-3; 7 nucleotides line up with TRBD2. This CDR3 contains 18 residues. With 5 bases clipped from V and 2 bases from J, the junction kept 16 bases outside the gene matches. Germline V lookup: CDR1 LNHNV, CDR2 YYDKDF (reference sequence). CDR3: CATSPRTVTSRYTDTQYF. As DNA, the CDR3 is TGTGCCACCAGCCCCCGGACTGTGACTAGCCGATACACAGATACGCAGTATTTT.

The chain carries TRBV13 and TRBJ2-1; 9 bases match TRBD2. The CDR3 is 15 residues long. V lost 3 bases, J lost 4 bases, and 4 bases stayed unmatched. Germline CDR1 PRHDT, CDR2 FYEKMQ (reference sequence). The CDR3: CASSFGTSRYNEQFF. DNA for the CDR3: TGTGCCAGCAGCTTTGGGACTAGCAGATACAATGAGCAGTTCTTC.

This clonotype was detected only a few times. Its ends do not fully match the called genes, so a read error is possible. The chain is built from TRBV12-3 or TRBV12-4 and TRBJ2-3, with 7 bases identical to TRBD2. This CDR3 is 13 amino acids long. CDR3 in amino acids: CVASSGSTDTQYF. As DNA, the CDR3 is TGCGTAGCCTCTAGCGGCTCCACAGATACGCAGTATTTT.

J is TRBJ1-2 and V is TRBV7-9; 9 positions agree with TRBD1. With V trimmed by 3 bases and J by 4 bases, 12 bases remained unmatched. Germline V gene lookup returns CDR1 SEHNR and CDR2 FQNEAQ (reference sequence). The CDR3 extends over 17 amino acids. CDR3 amino acids: CASSLLGQGEILYGYTF. For the CDR3, the DNA is TGTGCCAGCAGCTTGCTGGGACAGGGAGAAATACTCTATGGCTACACCTTC.

The chain links TRBV27 to TRBJ2-7, with 10 positions matching TRBD1. The CDR3 consists of 15 residues. Germline V CDR1 and CDR2: MNHEY, SMNVEV (reference sequence). After removal of 6 bases from V and 0 bases from J, the junction contained 5 bases not matched to a gene. CDR3 residues: CASRGGQGVSYEQYV. CDR3 nucleotide sequence: TGTGCCAGCAGGGGCGGACAGGGGGTCTCCTACGAGCAGTACGTC.

The chain recombines TRBV9 with TRBJ1-1; D gene uncertain. Looked up from germline, CDR1 is SGDLS and CDR2 is YYNGEE. The CDR3 is 11 residues long. Trimming shortened V by 1 base and J by 4 bases, and 2 bases separated the two germline ends. The CDR3 region is CASSVSTEAFF. CDR3 in DNA: TGTGCCAGCAGCGTAAGCACTGAAGCTTTCTTT.

This clonotype was counted a few times. The chain has TRBV7-3 and TRBJ2-3; weak D call: TRBD2 (6 bases). Germline values: CDR1 SGHTA, CDR2 FQGTGA. The CDR3 length is 13 residues. The ends were cut back, 3 bases at V and 5 bases at J, with 9 bases in the middle. CDR3 amino acids: CASSFRGLDTQYF. The CDR3 coding sequence is TGTGCCAGCAGCTTTCGGGGGTTAGATACGCAGTATTTT. Together with reference TRBV7-3 and TRBJ2-3, the CDR3 gives the full variable domain: GAGVSQTPSNKVTEKGKYVELRCDPISGHTALYWYRQSLGQGPEFLIYFQGTGAADDSGLPNDRFFAVRPEGSVSTLKIQRTERGDSAVYLCASSFRGLDTQYFGPGTRLTVL.

The chain is built from TRBV12-3 or TRBV12-4 and TRBJ2-2, with 7 bases fitting TRBD1. V shed 6 bases, J shed 3 bases, and the junction held 7 bases outside the gene matches. The length of the CDR3 is 15 residues. CDR3 protein: CASSHDRVDTGELFF. The DNA of the CDR3 is TGTGCCAGCAGCCACGACAGGGTTGACACCGGGGAGCTGTTTTTT.